This T cell receptor (beta chain) was sequenced for a study of CD8 T cells in ankylosing spondylitis. The CDR3 is 11 amino acids. CDR1 and CDR2 (germline): SGHRS, YFSETQ. V lost 2 bases, J lost 8 bases, and 7 bases lay in between. This clonotype was picked up many times. TCRdb re-analysed the 5' RACE reads in MiXCR, keeping a single row per CDR3 protein. The sample shows some 220,000 distinct CDR3 sequences, roughly 10% of them seen only once. The chain links TRBV5-1 to TRBJ1-2; unclear D gene. This clonotype was sampled from a male donor with ankylosing spondylitis or in good health (not recorded which). Input material: blood, either unsorted or a sorted T cell fraction (not recorded which). The CDR3 loop is CASSLPAGYTF. DNA of the CDR3: TGCGCCAGCAGCTTACCGGCCGGCTACACCTTC.